Below are 8 T cell receptor beta chains sequenced from a single sample in a study of blood T cell repertoires in COVID-19. Assay: immunoSEQ multiplex PCR; the TCRdb copy retains only in-frame clones and omits some. Of approximately 300,000 clones in the sample, 80% to 95% were seen once. Sequences were obtained from peripheral blood. The receptors come from a woman aged 30 to 39 with COVID-19, enrolled during active disease.

The rearrangement joins TRBV19 to TRBJ2-1; the match to TRBD2 covers 7 bases. This CDR3 is 15 amino acids long. The ends lost 7 bases at V and 2 bases at J; junction bases unmatched: 8. In germline, CDR1 is LNHDA, CDR2 SQIVND (reference sequence). The CDR3 DNA reads TGTGCCAGTACCCCTGGCGGGAGCCCCTACAATGAGCAGTTCTTC. Amino acid sequence: CASTPGGSPYNEQFF.

The V call is TRBV6-5, the J call TRBJ1-4, with 7 bases identical to TRBD1. V was clipped by 2 bases and J by 7 bases; unmatched bases: 7. CDR1 MNHEY and CDR2 SVGAGI come from the germline V gene. The CDR3 sequence is 15 residues long. CDR3 nucleotides: TGTGCCAGCAGTTACCAGGGGGGCGTAAGTGAAAAACTGTTTTTT. Residues: CASSYQGGVSEKLFF.

This clone was detected only once. V is TRBV6-5 and J is TRBJ2-2; 7 bases map to TRBD2. Germline V gene sequence: CDR1 MNHEY, CDR2 SVGAGI. V shed 2 bases, J shed 3 bases, and the junction held 0 bases outside the gene matches. The CDR3 is made up of 14 amino acids. The CDR3 DNA follows: TGTGCCAGCAGTTACGGGAGGGACACCGGGGAGCTGTTTTTT. It codes for CASSYGRDTGELFF.

V usage is TRBV6-1 and J usage is TRBJ1-2; a possible D gene is TRBD1 (6 bases). CDR3 length: 12 residues. Between the trimmed V and J ends, which lost 8 bases and 4 bases, there was a span of 11 bases. Per the germline V gene, CDR1 is MNHNS and CDR2 is SASEGT. The DNA for the CDR3 is TGTGCCAGCGCCCGGGACACCTATGGCTACACCTTC. Translating gives CASARDTYGYTF.

V and J are TRBV28 and TRBJ1-2, with D perhaps TRBD1 (6 bases). Germline V gene data show CDR1 as MDHEN and CDR2 as SYDVKM. The CDR3 sequence is 14 residues long. The V gene lost 5 bases and the J gene lost 7 bases, with 17 bases spanning the gap. The CDR3 DNA follows: TGTGCCAGCAGTCCTTTTACAGGGTCGGGTGGCTACACCTTC. Translation gives CASSPFTGSGGYTF.

The chain is built from TRBV6-5 and TRBJ2-1; 8 nucleotides agree with TRBD1. The CDR3 sequence is 15 residues long. The germline CDR1 and CDR2 sequences are MNHEY and SVGAGI. V shed 7 bases, J shed 6 bases, and the junction held 11 bases outside the gene matches. DNA of the CDR3: TGTGCCAGCATCTTACAGGGGGATGGGGGCAATGAGCAGTTCTTC. Residues: CASILQGDGGNEQFF.

This CDR3 is CASSYTSQGDQPQHF. CDR3 coding DNA: TGTGCCAGCAGTTACACGTCACAGGGGGACCAGCCCCAGCATTTT. This chain connects TRBV6-5 to TRBJ1-5; TRBD1 aligns across 8 bases. CDR1 MNHEY and CDR2 SVGAGI come from the germline V gene. The CDR3 sequence is 15 residues long. J gave up 7 bases and V 2 bases, and 7 bases lay outside the gene matches.

The chain recombines TRBV11-2 with TRBJ2-5, with 8 bases aligning to TRBD2. The length of the CDR3 is 16 residues. J gave up 0 bases and V 0 bases, and 3 bases lay outside the gene matches. From germline, CDR1 is SGHAT and CDR2 FQNNGV. CDR3 DNA sequence: TGTGCCAGCAGCTTAGAGATAGCGGGGTACCAAGAGACCCAGTACTTC. It encodes CASSLEIAGYQETQYF.